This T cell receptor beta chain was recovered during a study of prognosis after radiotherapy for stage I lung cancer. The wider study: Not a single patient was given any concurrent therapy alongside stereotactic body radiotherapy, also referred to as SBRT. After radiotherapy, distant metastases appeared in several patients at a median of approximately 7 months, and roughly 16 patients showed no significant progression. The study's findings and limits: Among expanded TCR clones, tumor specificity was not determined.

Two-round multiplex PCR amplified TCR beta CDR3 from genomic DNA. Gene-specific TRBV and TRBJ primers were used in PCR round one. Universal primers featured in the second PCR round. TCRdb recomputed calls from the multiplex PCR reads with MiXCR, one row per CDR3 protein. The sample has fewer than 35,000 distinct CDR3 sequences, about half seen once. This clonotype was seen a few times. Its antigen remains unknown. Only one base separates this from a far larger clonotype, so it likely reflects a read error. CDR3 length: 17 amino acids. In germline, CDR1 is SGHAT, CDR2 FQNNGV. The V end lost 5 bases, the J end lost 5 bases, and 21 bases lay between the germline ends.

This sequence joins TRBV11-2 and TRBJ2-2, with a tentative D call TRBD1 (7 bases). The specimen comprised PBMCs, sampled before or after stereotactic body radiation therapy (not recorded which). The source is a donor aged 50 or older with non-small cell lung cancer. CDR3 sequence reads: CASSQDGAGGNTGELFF. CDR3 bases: TGTGCCAGCAGCCAAGACGGGGCAGGGGGGAATACCGGGGAGCTGTTTTTT. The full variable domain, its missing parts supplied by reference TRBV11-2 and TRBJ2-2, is EAGVAQSPRYKIIEKRQSVAFWCNPISGHATLYWYQQILGQGPKLLIQFQNNGVVDDSQLPKDRFSAERLKGVDSTLKIQPAKLEDSAVYLCASSQDGAGGNTGELFFGEGSRLTVL.